These T cell receptor beta chains were read from a single sample in a study of cytomegalovirus exposure and HLA in healthy donors. Repertoires were generated with immunoSEQ multiplex PCR, while TCRdb's copy carries only in-frame clones and drops some. The data show some 76,000 clones, roughly 94% seen once. Sample: PBMCs. Source of these receptors: a woman aged 18-29 years in good health and CMV-seropositive. Both conserved end residues are part of each CDR3. Fields, in order: D gene, V gene, clone size, J gene, CDR3 DNA, CDR3 protein. D genes are given only for firm matches. Only part of the rows carry a size: once, few, many, or a class if the clone is expanded.

D: TRBD1
V: TRBV7-2
size: .
J: TRBJ2-2
DNA: TGTGCCAGCAGCTTGACAGGGTTACTGTTTTTT
CDR3: CASSLTGLLFF

D: TRBD1
V: TRBV7-8
size: .
J: TRBJ1-6
DNA: TGTGCCAGCAGGTACGACAGGGATTCACCCCTCCACTTT
CDR3: CASRYDRDSPLHF

D: TRBD1
V: TRBV6-6
size: .
J: TRBJ2-5
DNA: TGTGCCAGCATAAAGGACAGGGATGGGGAGACCCAGTACTTC
CDR3: CASIKDRDGETQYF

D: .
V: TRBV7-2
size: .
J: TRBJ1-5
DNA: TGTGCCAGCAGCTCCAGTACTGGGACACTCAATCAGCCCCAGCATTTT
CDR3: CASSSSTGTLNQPQHF

D: TRBD2
V: TRBV2
size: .
J: TRBJ2-1
DNA: TGTGCCAGCAGTGATCAAAAGCGGGAGTGGTCCTACAATGAGCAGTTCTTC
CDR3: CASSDQKREWSYNEQFF

D: .
V: TRBV6-5
size: .
J: TRBJ1-2
DNA: TGTGCCACCCTGCCCCAGGGGTACTATGGCTACACCTTC
CDR3: CATLPQGYYGYTF

D: .
V: TRBV19
size: .
J: TRBJ1-2
DNA: TGTGCCAGTAGTGGAGTCGGATCGAGCTATGGCTACACCTTC
CDR3: CASSGVGSSYGYTF

D: .
V: TRBV30
size: .
J: TRBJ1-1
DNA: TGTGCCTGGAGTGTGGGTTTGGAGGCTGAAGCTTTCTTT
CDR3: CAWSVGLEAEAFF

D: TRBD2
V: TRBV28
size: .
J: TRBJ2-3
DNA: TGTGCCAGCAGTTCCCTCCGACTAGCATTGGGCACAGATACGCAGTATTTT
CDR3: CASSSLRLALGTDTQYF

D: .
V: TRBV7-7
size: .
J: TRBJ2-7
DNA: TGTGCCAGCAGCCCAGGCATTCAGTCCTACGAGCAGTACTTC
CDR3: CASSPGIQSYEQYF

D: TRBD2
V: TRBV5-1
size: .
J: TRBJ2-3
DNA: TGCGCCAGCAGCTTCGGGGGACTAGCGGGAGACACAGATACGCAGTATTTT
CDR3: CASSFGGLAGDTDTQYF

D: TRBD2
V: TRBV5-8
size: .
J: TRBJ2-5
DNA: TGTGCCAGCAGAAACGGACTAGCGGGTCCAAGTGCCCAAGAGACCCAGTACTTC
CDR3: CASRNGLAGPSAQETQYF

D: TRBD1
V: TRBV28
size: .
J: TRBJ2-1
DNA: TGTGCCAGCAGTTTACCTCCGGGACAGGGGGCTAACAATGAGCAGTTCTTC
CDR3: CASSLPPGQGANNEQFF

D: .
V: TRBV4-3
size: .
J: TRBJ2-1
DNA: TGCGCCAGCAGTCGCAGCGGGTTAGCAGCCTACAATGAGCAGTTCTTC
CDR3: CASSRSGLAAYNEQFF

D: TRBD2
V: TRBV10-3
size: few
J: TRBJ2-1
DNA: TGTGCCATCAGTTTCGGTGGGACTACTAGCGGGCGCTCCTACAATGAGCAGTTCTTC
CDR3: CAISFGGTTSGRSYNEQFF